The next 12 T cell receptor beta chains were all read from a single sample in a study of monozygotic twins with inflammatory bowel disease. For each CDR3 protein, TCRdb gives one entry from its re-call of the 5' RACE reads, without DNA. This sample's table has 160,000 or so distinct CDR3 sequences. Sequencing was carried out using blood. Receptors originate from a human donor with ulcerative colitis or Crohn's disease, or a healthy co-twin of an affected twin (not recorded which).

The chain combines TRBV4-1 with TRBJ2-3. The CDR3 runs to 13 residues. Germline V gene lookup returns CDR1 MGHRA and CDR2 YSYEKL. The CDR3 sequence is CASSHLTGDTQYF.

The V call is TRBV12-3 or TRBV12-4, the J call TRBJ1-3. The CDR3 has 14 residues. The CDR3 region is CASSLEYSGNTIYF.

This chain connects TRBV9 to TRBJ1-4; TCRdb lists TRBD1, though no DNA is available to test this call. The CDR3 has 16 amino acids. The V gene's germline CDR1 is SGDLS and CDR2 YYNGEE. This CDR3 is CASSRATGTGGEKLFF.

The chain uses TRBV6-2 or TRBV6-3 and TRBJ1-5. There are 14 residues in the CDR3. CDR1 and CDR2 (germline): MNHEY, SVGEGT. The CDR3 is CASTRSEYGQPQHF.

The genes are TRBV12-3 or TRBV12-4 and TRBJ2-2; TCRdb's D call, TRBD1, is unchecked because there is no DNA. This CDR3 has 17 residues. The CDR3 protein is CASSSSTGGFDTGELFF.

This chain uses TRBV6-2 or TRBV6-3 with TRBJ1-2; TCRdb outputs TRBD1, but without DNA this stays unchecked. Per germline, CDR1 MNHEY and CDR2 SVGEGT. The CDR3 length is 17 residues. This chain's CDR3 is CASSPDRVQPDNYGYTF.

V and J are TRBV29-1 and TRBJ1-1; TCRdb picks TRBD1, but there is no DNA to check that call. Germline V gives CDR1 SQVTM, CDR2 ANQGSEA. The CDR3 length is 13 residues. CDR3: CSVGQHMNTEAFF.

The chain is built from TRBV7-8 and TRBJ2-7; the D call of TRBD1 rests on TCRdb alone, since no DNA is present to check it. This CDR3 comprises 14 residues. CDR1 is SGHVS and CDR2 is FQNEAQ in the germline V gene. The CDR3 sequence: CASSLGTGGSEQYF.

The rearrangement joins TRBV27 to TRBJ1-1; without DNA, the TCRdb call of TRBD1 cannot be checked. The CDR3 contains 16 residues. Looked up from germline, CDR1 is MNHEY and CDR2 is SMNVEV (reference sequence). This CDR3 reads CASSPLTRTGNTEAFF.

This chain uses TRBV7-2 with TRBJ1-4; TCRdb designates TRBD1, a call that cannot be tested without DNA. Germline lookup yields CDR1 SGHTA and CDR2 FQGNSA. The CDR3 has 17 amino acids. CDR3: CASSYPGGSWTNEKLFF. The variable domain in full, with the rest retrieved from reference TRBV7-2 and TRBJ1-4, is GAGVSQSPSNKVTEKGKDVELRCDPISGHTALYWYRQSLGQGLEFLIYFQGNSAPDKSGLPSDRFSAERTGGSVSTLTIQRTQQEDSAVYLCASSYPGGSWTNEKLFFGSGTQLSVL.

The chain carries TRBV9 and TRBJ2-1; the TRBD2 assignment by TCRdb is unverifiable without DNA. The germline CDR1 and CDR2 sequences are SGDLS and YYNGEE. This CDR3 has 16 residues. This chain's CDR3 is CASSVAGTSFRNEQFF.

The chain uses TRBV2 and TRBJ2-2. Germline V lookup: CDR1 SNHLY, CDR2 FYNNEI. This CDR3 comprises 15 residues. CDR3 in amino acids: CASIPQEGDTGELFF.